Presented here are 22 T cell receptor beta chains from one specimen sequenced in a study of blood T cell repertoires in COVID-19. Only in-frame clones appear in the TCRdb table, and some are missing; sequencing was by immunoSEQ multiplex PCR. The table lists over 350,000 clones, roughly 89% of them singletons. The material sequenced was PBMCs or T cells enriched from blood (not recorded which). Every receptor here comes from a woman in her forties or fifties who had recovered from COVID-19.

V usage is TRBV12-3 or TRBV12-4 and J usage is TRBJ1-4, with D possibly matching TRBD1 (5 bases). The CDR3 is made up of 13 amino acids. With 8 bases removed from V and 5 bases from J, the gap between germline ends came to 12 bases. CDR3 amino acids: CASSQVPNEKLFF. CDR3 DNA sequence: TGTGCCAGCTCACAGGTCCCCAATGAAAAACTGTTTTTT.

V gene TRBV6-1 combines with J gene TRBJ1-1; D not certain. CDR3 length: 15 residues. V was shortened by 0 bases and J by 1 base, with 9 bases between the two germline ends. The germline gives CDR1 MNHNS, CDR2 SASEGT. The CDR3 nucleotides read TGTGCCAGCAGTGAAGCGGGAGGTCGGAACACTGAAGCTTTCTTT. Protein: CASSEAGGRNTEAFF.

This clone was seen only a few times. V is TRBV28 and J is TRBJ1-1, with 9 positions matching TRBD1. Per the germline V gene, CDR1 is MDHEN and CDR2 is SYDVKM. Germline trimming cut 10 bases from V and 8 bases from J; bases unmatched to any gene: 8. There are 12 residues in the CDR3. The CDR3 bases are TGTGCCACCTGGACAGGGGACTTAGAAGCTTTCTTT. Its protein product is CATWTGDLEAFF. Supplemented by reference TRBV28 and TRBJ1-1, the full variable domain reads DVKVTQSSRYLVKRTGEKVFLECVQDMDHENMFWYRQDPGLGLRLIYFSYDVKMKEKGDIPEGYSVSREKKERFSLILESASTNQTSMYLCATWTGDLEAFFGQGTRLTVV.

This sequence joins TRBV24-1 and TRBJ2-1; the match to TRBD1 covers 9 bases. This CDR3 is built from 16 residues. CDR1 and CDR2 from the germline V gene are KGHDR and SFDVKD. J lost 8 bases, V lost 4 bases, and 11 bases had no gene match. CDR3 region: CATSDPDRGSLHEQFF. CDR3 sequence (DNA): TGTGCCACCAGTGACCCCGACAGGGGGTCGTTGCATGAGCAGTTCTTC.

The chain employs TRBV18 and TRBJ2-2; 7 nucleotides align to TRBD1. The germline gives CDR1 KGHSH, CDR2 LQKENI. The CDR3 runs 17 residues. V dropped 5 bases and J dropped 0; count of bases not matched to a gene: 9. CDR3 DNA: TGTGCCAGCTCAACCCGGGACAGAGCTACGAACACCGGGGAGCTGTTTTTT. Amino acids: CASSTRDRATNTGELFF.

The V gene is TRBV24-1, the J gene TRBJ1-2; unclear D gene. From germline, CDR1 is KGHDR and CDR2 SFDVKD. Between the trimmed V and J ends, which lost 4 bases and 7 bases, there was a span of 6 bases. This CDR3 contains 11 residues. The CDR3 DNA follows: TGTGCCACCAGTGAGGGAGGTGGCTACACCTTC. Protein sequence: CATSEGGGYTF.

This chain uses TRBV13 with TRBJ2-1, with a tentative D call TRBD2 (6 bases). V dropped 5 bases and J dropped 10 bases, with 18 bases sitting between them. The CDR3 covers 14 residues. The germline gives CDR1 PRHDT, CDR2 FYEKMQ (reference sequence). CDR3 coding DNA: TGTGCCAGCAGCCCGCCGGGACTTCCACCCGAGCAGTTCTTC. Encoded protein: CASSPPGLPPEQFF.

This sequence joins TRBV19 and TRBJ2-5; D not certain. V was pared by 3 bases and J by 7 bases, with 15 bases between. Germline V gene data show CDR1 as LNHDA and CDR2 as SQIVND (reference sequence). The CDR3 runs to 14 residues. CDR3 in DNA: TGTGCCAGTAGTATTGGCAAGACCCGAGGGACCCAGTACTTC. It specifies CASSIGKTRGTQYF.

The CDR3 DNA follows: TGTGCCAGCACCTCCCCTCACGGGACAGAGCAAAGCTCTGGAAACACCATATATTTT. Its translation: CASTSPHGTEQSSGNTIYF. The genes are TRBV28 and TRBJ1-3, with 7 bases fitting TRBD1. After removal of 7 bases from V and 0 bases from J, the junction contained 18 bases not matched to a gene. Germline CDR1 is MDHEN and CDR2 is SYDVKM. The CDR3 totals 19 residues.

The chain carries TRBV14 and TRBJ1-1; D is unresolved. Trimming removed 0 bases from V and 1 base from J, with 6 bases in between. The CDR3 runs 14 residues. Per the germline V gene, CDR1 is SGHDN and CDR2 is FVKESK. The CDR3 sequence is CASSQDRQNTEAFF. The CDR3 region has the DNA TGTGCCAGCAGCCAAGACCGACAGAACACTGAAGCTTTCTTT.

CDR3 DNA: TGTGCCAGCAGCGTGGGACAGGGAGGAAATACCGGGGAGCTGTTTTTT. The encoded protein is CASSVGQGGNTGELFF. The chain joins TRBV2 to TRBJ2-2, with 9 bases identical to TRBD1. The CDR3 loop spans 16 amino acids. V lost 6 bases, J lost 5 bases, and 10 bases stayed unmatched. The germline V gene encodes CDR1 SNHLY and CDR2 FYNNEI. The variable domain in full, with the rest retrieved from reference TRBV2 and TRBJ2-2, is EPEVTQTPSHQVTQMGQEVILRCVPISNHLYFYWYRQILGQKVEFLVSFYNNEISEKSEIFDDQFSVERPDGSNFTLKIRSTKLEDSAMYFCASSVGQGGNTGELFFGEGSRLTVL.

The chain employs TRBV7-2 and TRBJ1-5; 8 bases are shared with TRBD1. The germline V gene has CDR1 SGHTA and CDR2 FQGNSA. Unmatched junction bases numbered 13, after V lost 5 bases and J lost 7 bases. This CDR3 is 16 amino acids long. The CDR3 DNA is TGTGCCAGCAGCAGTGGGCAGGGGGCTGTCTCCCAGCCCCAGCATTTT. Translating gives CASSSGQGAVSQPQHF. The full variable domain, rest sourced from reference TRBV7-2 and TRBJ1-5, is GAGVSQSPSNKVTEKGKDVELRCDPISGHTALYWYRQSLGQGLEFLIYFQGNSAPDKSGLPSDRFSAERTGGSVSTLTIQRTQQEDSAVYLCASSSGQGAVSQPQHFGDGTRLSIL.

In DNA, the CDR3 is TGTGCCAGCAGCTCCACCTTTGGGGATAAACCGGGGACTGAAGCTTTCTTT. Translation: CASSSTFGDKPGTEAFF. The chain couples TRBV5-6 to TRBJ1-1; D ambiguous. The CDR3 contains 17 residues. Germline loops: CDR1 SGHDT, CDR2 YYEEEE. Trimming stripped 3 bases from V and 5 bases from J, with 23 bases between.

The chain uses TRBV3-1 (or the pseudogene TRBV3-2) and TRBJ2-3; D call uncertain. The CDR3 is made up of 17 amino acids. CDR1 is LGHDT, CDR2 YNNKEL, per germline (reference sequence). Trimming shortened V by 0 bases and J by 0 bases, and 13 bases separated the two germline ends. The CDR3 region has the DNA TGTGCCAGCAGCCAAGATGTGGCCGTCTCTAGCACAGATACGCAGTATTTT. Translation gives CASSQDVAVSSTDTQYF.

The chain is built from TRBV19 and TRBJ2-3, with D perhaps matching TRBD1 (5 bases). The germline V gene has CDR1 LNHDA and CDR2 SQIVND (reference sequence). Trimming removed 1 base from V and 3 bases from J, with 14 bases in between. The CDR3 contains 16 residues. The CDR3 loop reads CASSIVVGQGTDTQYF. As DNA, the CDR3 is TGTGCCAGTAGTATAGTAGTCGGGCAGGGTACAGATACGCAGTATTTT.

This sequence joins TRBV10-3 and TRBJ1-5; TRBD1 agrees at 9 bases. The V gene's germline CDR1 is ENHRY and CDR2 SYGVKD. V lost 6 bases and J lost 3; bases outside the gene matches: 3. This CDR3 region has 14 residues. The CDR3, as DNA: TGTGCCATCAGCCGGACAGGGGACAATCAGCCCCAGCATTTT. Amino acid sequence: CAISRTGDNQPQHF.

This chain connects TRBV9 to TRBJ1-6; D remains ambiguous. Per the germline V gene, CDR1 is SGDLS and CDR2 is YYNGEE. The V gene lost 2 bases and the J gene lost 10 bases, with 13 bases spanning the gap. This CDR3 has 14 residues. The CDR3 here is CASSVSRGSSPLHF. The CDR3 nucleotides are TGTGCCAGCAGCGTCAGCCGGGGAAGCTCACCCCTCCACTTT.

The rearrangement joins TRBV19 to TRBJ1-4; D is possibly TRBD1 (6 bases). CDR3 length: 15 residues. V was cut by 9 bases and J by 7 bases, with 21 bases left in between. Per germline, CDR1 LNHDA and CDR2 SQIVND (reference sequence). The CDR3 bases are TGTGCCAGCAAGGAGGCGGGGGCGTCGGGTGAAAAACTGTTTTTT. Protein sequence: CASKEAGASGEKLFF.

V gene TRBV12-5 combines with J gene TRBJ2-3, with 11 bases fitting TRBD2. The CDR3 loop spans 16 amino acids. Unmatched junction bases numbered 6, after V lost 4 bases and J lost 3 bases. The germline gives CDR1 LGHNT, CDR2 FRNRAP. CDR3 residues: CASGSYSGGGTDTQYF. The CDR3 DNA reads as TGTGCTAGTGGTTCATATAGCGGGGGGGGGACAGATACGCAGTATTTT.

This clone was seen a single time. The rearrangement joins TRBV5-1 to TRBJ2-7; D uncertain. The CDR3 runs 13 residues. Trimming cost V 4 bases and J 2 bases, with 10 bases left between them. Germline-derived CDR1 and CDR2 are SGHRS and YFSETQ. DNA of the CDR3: TGCGCCAGCAGCGTCAGGTCGGCCTACGAGCAGTACTTC. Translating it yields CASSVRSAYEQYF.

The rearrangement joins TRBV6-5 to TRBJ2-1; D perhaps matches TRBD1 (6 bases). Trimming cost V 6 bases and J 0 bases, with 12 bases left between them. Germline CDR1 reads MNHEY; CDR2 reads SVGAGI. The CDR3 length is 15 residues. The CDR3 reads CASSRTGSSYNEQFF. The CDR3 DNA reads TGTGCCAGCAGCCGAACAGGGAGCTCCTACAATGAGCAGTTCTTC.

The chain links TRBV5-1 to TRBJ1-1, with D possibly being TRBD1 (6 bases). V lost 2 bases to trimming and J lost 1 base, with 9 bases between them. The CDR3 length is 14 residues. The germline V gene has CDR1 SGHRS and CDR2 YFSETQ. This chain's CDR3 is CASSLTGTNTEAFF. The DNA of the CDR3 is TGCGCCAGCAGCTTAACAGGGACGAACACTGAAGCTTTCTTT.